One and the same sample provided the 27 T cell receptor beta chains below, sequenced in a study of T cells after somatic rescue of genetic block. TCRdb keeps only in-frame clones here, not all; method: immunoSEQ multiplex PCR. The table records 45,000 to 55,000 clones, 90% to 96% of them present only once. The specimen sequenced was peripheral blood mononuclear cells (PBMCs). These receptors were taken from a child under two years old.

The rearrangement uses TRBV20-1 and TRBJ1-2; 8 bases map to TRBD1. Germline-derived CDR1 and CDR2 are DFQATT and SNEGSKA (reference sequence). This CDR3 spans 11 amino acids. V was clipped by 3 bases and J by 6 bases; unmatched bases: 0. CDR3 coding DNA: TGCAGTGCTAGGACAGGGGATGGCTACACCTTC. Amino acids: CSARTGDGYTF.

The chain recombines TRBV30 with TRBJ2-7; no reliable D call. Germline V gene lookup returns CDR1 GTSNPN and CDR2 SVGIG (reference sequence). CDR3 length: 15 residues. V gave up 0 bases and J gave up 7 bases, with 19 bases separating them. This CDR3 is CAWSVPSAAGREQYF. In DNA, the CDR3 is TGTGCCTGGAGTGTACCCTCGGCGGCTGGTAGGGAGCAGTACTTC.

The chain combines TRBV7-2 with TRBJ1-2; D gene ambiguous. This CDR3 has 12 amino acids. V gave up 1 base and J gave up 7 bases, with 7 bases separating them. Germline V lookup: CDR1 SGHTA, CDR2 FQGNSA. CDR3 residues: CASSLEGGGYTF. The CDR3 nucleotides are TGTGCCAGCAGCTTAGAAGGTGGTGGCTACACCTTC. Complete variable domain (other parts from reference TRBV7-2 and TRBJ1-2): GAGVSQSPSNKVTEKGKDVELRCDPISGHTALYWYRQSLGQGLEFLIYFQGNSAPDKSGLPSDRFSAERTGGSVSTLTIQRTQQEDSAVYLCASSLEGGGYTFGSGTRLTVV.

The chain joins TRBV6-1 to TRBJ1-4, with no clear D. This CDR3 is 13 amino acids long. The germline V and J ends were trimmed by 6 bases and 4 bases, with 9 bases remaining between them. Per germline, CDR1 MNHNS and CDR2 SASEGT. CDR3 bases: TGTGCCAGCAGACAAAAAAATAATGAAAAACTGTTTTTT. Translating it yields CASRQKNNEKLFF.

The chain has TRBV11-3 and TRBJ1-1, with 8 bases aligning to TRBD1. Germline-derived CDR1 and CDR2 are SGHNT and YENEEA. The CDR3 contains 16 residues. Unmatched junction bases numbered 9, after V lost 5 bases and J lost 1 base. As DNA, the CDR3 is TGTGCCAGCAGCCCAGCGGACAGGGCGGGGAACACTGAAGCTTTCTTT. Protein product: CASSPADRAGNTEAFF.

The CDR3 is CASSLMGRDRVNIQYF. DNA of the CDR3: TGCGCCAGCAGCCTCATGGGCCGGGACAGGGTGAACATTCAGTACTTC. This sequence joins TRBV5-1 and TRBJ2-4; TRBD1 matches 9 bases. The CDR3 totals 16 residues. Unmatched junction bases numbered 12, after V lost 4 bases and J lost 7 bases. The germline gives CDR1 SGHRS, CDR2 YFSETQ.

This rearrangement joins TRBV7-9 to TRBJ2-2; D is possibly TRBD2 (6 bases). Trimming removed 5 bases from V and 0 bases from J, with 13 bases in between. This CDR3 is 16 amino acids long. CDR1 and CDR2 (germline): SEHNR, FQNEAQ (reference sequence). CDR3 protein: CASSPWERANTGELFF. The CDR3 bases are TGTGCCAGCAGCCCATGGGAGCGGGCGAACACCGGGGAGCTGTTTTTT.

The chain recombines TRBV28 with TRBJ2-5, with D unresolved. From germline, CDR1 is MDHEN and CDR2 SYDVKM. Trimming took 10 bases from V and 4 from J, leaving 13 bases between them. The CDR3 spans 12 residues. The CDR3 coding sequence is TGTGCCACCGAGGAAGCGCCAGAGACCCAGTACTTC. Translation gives CATEEAPETQYF.

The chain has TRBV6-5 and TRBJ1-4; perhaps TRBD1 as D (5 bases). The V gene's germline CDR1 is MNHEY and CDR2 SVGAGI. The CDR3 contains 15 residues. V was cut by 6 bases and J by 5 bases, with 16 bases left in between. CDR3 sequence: CASRNGGISNEKLFF. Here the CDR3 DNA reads TGTGCCAGCAGAAACGGGGGGATTTCGAATGAAAAACTGTTTTTT.

This CDR3 reads CASSYDRLNYGYTF. The CDR3 coding sequence is TGTGCCAGTAGTTATGACAGGCTGAACTATGGCTACACCTTC. The V gene is TRBV19, the J gene TRBJ1-2; possibly TRBD1 for D (6 bases). Germline CDR1 LNHDA, CDR2 SQIVND (reference sequence). The CDR3 is 14 amino acids. The germline V and J ends were trimmed by 5 bases and 2 bases, with 12 bases remaining between them.

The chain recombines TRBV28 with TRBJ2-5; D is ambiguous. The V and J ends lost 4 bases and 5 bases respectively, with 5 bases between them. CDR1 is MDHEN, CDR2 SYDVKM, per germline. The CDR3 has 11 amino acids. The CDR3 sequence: CASSYRETQYF. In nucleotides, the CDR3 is TGTGCCAGCAGTTACCGGGAGACCCAGTACTTC.

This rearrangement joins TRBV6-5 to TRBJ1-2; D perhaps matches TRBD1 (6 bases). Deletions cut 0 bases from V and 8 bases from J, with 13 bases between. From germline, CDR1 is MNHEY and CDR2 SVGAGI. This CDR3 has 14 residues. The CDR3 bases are TGTGCCAGCAGTTACTCGGCCACAGGGCTCGGCTACACCTTC. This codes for CASSYSATGLGYTF.

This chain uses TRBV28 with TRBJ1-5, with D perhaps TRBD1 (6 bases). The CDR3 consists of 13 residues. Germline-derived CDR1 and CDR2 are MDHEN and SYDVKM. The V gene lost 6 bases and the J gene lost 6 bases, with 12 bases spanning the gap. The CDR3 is CASRTGRVQPQHF. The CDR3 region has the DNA TGTGCCAGCAGGACAGGTAGGGTTCAGCCCCAGCATTTT.

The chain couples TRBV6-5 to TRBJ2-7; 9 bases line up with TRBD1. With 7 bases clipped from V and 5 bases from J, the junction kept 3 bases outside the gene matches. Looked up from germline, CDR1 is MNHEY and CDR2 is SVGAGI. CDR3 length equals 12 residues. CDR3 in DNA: TGTGCCAGCAAACAGGGGGCGAACGAGCAGTACTTC. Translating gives CASKQGANEQYF.

The CDR3: CASSLDRGEAFF. The CDR3 nucleotides read TGTGCCAGCAGCTTAGACAGGGGCGAGGCTTTCTTT. This chain uses TRBV11-2 with TRBJ1-1, with D possibly TRBD1 on 6 matching bases. CDR3 length: 12 residues. Germline V lookup: CDR1 SGHAT, CDR2 FQNNGV. V was cut by 0 bases and J by 11 bases, with 10 bases left in between.

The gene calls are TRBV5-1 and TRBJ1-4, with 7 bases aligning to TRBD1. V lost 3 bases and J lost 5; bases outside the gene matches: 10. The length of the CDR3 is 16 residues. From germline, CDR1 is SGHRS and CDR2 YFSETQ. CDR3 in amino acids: CASSWKGQTSNEKLFF. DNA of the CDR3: TGCGCCAGCAGCTGGAAGGGACAGACTTCAAATGAAAAACTGTTTTTT.

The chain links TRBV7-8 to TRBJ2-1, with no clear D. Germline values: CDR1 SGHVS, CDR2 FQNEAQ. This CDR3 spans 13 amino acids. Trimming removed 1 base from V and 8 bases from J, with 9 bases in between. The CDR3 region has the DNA TGTGCCAGCAGCTTAGAATCTAGGGATGAGCAGTTCTTC. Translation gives CASSLESRDEQFF.

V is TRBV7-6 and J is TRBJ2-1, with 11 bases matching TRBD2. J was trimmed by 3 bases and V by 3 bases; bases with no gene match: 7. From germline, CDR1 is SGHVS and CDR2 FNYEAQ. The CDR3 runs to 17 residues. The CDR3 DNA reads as TGTGCCAGCAGCTTCGGACTAGCGGGTCAAGTCTACAATGAGCAGTTCTTC. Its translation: CASSFGLAGQVYNEQFF.

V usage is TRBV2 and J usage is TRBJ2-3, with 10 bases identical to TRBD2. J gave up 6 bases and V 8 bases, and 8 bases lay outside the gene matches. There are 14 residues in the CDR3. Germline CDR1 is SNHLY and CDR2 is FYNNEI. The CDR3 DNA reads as TGTGCCAGCGGCCCTAGCGGGAGAGGGGATACGCAGTATTTT. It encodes CASGPSGRGDTQYF.

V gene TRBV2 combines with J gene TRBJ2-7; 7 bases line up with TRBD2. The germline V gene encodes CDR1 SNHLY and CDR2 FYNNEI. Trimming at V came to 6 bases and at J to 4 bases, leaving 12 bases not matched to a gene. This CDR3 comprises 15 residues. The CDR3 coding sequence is TGTGCCAGCAGATGGGGGACTATCGGGAGTTACGAGCAGTACTTC. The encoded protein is CASRWGTIGSYEQYF.

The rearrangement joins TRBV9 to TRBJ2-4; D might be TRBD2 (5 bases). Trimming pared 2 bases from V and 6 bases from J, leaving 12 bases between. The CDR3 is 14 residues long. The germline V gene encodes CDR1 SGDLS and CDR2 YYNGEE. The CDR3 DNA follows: TGTGCCAGCAGCGTGGACGGGGTAACAAACATTCAGTACTTC. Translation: CASSVDGVTNIQYF.

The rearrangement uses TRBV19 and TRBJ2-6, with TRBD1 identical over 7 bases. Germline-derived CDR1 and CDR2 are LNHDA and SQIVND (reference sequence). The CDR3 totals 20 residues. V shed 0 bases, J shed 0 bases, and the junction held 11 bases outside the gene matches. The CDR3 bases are TGTGCCAGTAGTATAGACCCCCCGACAGGGATCGGCTCTGGGGCCAACGTCCTGACTTTC. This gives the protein CASSIDPPTGIGSGANVLTF.

The CDR3: CASSQTPGQNSPLHF. DNA of the CDR3: TGCGCCAGCAGCCAAACCCCGGGACAAAATTCACCCCTCCACTTT. The chain is built from TRBV4-1 and TRBJ1-6; a weak D match, TRBD1 (6 bases). This CDR3 is 15 amino acids long. Germline V gives CDR1 MGHRA, CDR2 YSYEKL. The V gene lost 2 bases and the J gene lost 7 bases, with 12 bases spanning the gap.

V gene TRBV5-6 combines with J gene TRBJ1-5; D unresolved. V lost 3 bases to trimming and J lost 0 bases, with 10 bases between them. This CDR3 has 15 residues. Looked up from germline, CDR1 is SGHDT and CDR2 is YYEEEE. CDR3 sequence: CASSYSPYSNQPQHF. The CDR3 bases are TGTGCCAGCAGCTATTCCCCATATAGCAATCAGCCCCAGCATTTT.

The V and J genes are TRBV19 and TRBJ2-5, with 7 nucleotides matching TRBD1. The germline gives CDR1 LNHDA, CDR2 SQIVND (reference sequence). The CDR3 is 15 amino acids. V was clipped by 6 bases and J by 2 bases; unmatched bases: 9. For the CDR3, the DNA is TGTGCCAGTAGCTTCTTACCGGGACAGCAAGAGACCCAGTACTTC. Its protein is CASSFLPGQQETQYF.

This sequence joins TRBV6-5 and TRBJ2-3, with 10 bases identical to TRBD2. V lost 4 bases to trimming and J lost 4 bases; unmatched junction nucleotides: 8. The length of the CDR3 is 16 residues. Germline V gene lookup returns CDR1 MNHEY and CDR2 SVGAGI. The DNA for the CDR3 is TGTGCCAGCAGTTGGCTAGCGGGAGCGCCGGCAGATACGCAGTATTTT. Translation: CASSWLAGAPADTQYF.

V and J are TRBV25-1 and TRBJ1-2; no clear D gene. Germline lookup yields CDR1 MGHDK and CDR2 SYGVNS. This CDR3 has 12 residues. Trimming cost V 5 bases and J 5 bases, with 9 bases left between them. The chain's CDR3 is CASSKDHYGYTF. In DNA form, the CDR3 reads TGTGCCAGCAGTAAGGACCATTATGGCTACACCTTC.